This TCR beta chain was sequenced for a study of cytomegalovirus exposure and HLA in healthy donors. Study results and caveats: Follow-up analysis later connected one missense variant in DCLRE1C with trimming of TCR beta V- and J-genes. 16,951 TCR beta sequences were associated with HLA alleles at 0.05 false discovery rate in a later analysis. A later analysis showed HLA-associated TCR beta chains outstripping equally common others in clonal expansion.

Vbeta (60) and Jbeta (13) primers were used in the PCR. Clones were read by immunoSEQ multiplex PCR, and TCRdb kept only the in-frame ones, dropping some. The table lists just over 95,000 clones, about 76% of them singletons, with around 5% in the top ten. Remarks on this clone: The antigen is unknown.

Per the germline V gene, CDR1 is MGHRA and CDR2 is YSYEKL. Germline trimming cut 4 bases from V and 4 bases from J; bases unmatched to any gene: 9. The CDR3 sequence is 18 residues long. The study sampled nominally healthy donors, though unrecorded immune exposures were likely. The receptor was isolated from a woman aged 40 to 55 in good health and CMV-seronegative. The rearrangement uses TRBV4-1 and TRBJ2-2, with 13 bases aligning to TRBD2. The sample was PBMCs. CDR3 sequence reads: CASSPERLAGGFTGELFF. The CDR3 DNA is TGCGCCAGCAGCCCAGAAAGACTAGCGGGGGGTTTCACCGGGGAGCTGTTTTTT.